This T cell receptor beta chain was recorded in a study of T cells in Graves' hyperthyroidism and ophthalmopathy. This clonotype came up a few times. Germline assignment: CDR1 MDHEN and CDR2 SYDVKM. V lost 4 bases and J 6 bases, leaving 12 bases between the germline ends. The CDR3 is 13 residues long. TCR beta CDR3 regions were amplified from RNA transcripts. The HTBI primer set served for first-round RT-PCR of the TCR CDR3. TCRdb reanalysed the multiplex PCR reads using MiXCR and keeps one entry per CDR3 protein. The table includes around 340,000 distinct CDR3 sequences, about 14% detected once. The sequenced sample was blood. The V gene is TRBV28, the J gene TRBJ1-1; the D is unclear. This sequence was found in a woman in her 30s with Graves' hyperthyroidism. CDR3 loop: CASSYPGVPEAFF. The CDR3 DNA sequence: TGTGCCAGCAGTTACCCTGGGGTTCCTGAAGCTTTCTTT.